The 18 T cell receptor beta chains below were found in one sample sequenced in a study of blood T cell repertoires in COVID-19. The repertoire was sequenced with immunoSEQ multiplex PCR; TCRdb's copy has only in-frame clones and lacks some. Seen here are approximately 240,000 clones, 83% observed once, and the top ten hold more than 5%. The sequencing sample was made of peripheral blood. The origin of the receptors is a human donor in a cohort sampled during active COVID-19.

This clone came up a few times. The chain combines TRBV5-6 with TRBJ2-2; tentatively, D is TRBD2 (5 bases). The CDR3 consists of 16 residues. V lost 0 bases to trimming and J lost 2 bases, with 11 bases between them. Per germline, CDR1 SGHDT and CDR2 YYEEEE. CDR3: CASSLVGGYNTGELFF. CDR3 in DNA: TGTGCCAGCAGCTTGGTTGGCGGGTATAACACCGGGGAGCTGTTTTTT.

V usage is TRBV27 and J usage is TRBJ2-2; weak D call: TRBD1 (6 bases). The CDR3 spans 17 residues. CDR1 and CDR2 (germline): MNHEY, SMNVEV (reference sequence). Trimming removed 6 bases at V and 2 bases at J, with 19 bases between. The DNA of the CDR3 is TGTGCCAGCAGCCAGACAGGTAGTAGCTTTAACACCGGGGAGCTGTTTTTT. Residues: CASSQTGSSFNTGELFF.

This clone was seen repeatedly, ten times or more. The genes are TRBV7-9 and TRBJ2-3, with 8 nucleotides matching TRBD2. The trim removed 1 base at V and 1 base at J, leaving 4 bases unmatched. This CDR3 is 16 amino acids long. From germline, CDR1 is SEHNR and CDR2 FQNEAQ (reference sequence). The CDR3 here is CASSLGAGGRTDTQYF. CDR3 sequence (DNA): TGTGCCAGCAGCTTAGGGGCGGGGGGACGCACAGATACGCAGTATTTT.

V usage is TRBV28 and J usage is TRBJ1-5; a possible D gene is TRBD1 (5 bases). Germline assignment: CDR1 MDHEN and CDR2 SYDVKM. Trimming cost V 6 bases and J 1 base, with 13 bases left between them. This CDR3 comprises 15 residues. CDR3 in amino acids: CASSLGSGSNQPQHF. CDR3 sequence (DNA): TGTGCCAGCAGCTTAGGATCAGGGAGCAATCAGCCCCAGCATTTT. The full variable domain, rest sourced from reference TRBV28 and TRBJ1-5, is DVKVTQSSRYLVKRTGEKVFLECVQDMDHENMFWYRQDPGLGLRLIYFSYDVKMKEKGDIPEGYSVSREKKERFSLILESASTNQTSMYLCASSLGSGSNQPQHFGDGTRLSIL.

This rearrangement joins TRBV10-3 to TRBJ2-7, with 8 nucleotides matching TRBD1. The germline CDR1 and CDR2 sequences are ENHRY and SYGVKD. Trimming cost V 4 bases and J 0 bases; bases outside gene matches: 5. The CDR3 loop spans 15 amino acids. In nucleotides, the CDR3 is TGTGCCATCAGTGCAAAGGACAGGGACTCCTACGAGCAGTACTTC. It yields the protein CAISAKDRDSYEQYF.

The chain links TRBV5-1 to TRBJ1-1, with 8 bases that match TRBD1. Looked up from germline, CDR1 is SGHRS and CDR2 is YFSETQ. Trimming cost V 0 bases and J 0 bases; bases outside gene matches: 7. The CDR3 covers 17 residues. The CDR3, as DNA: TGCGCCAGCAGCTTGGTGCAGGGGGCATTCATGAACACTGAAGCTTTCTTT. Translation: CASSLVQGAFMNTEAFF.

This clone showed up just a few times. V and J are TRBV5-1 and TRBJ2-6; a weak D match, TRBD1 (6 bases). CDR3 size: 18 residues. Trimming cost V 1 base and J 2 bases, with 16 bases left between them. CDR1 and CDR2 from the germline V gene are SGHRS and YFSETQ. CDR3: CASSLRGRTGTGANVLTF. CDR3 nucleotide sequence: TGCGCCAGCAGCTTGCGCGGACGAACAGGGACTGGGGCCAACGTCCTGACTTTC. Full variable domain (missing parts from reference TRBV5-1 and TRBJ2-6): KAGVTQTPRYLIKTRGQQVTLSCSPISGHRSVSWYQQTPGQGLQFLFEYFSETQRNKGNFPGRFSGRQFSNSRSEMNVSTLELGDSALYLCASSLRGRTGTGANVLTFGAGSRLTVL.

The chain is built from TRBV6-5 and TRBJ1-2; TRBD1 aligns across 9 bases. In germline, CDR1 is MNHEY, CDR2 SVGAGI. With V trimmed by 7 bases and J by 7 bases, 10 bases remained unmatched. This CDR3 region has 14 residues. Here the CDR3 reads CASNAGQGTGGYTF. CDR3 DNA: TGTGCCAGCAACGCCGGACAGGGGACGGGTGGCTACACCTTC.

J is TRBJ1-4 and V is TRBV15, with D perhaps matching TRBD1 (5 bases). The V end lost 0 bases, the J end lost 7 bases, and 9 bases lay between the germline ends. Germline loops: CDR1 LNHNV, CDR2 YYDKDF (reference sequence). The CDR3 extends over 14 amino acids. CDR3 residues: CATSRDRVSEKLFF. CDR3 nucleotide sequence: TGTGCCACCAGCAGAGACAGGGTCAGTGAAAAACTGTTTTTT. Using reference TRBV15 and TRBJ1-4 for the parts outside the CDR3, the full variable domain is DAMVIQNPRYQVTQFGKPVTLSCSQTLNHNVMYWYQQKSSQAPKLLFHYYDKDFNNEADTPDNFQSRRPNTSFCFLDIRSPGLGDTAMYLCATSRDRVSEKLFFGSGTQLSVL.

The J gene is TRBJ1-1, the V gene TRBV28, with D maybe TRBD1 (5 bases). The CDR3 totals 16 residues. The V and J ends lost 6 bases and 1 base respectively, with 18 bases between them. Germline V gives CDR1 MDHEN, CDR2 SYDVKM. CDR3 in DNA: TGTGCCAGCAGAGAAACGCCATCGACAGAGAACACTGAAGCTTTCTTT. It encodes CASRETPSTENTEAFF.

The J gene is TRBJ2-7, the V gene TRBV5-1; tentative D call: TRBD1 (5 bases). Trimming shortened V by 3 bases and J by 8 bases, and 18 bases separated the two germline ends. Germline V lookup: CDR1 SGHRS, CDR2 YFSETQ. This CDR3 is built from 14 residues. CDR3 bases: TGCGCCAGCAGCTCGCAGGGTGGAGATTTAAAGCAGTACTTC. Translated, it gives CASSSQGGDLKQYF.

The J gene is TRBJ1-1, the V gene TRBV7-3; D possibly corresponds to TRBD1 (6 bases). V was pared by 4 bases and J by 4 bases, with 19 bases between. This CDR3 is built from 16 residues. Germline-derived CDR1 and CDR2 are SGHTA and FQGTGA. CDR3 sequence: CASSYLRGGAGTEAFF. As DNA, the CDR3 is TGTGCCAGCAGCTACCTCAGGGGTGGGGCTGGCACTGAAGCTTTCTTT.

CDR3 region: CASSLAGGRNQPQHF. CDR3 DNA: TGTGCCAGCAGCTTAGCGGGGGGACGAAATCAGCCCCAGCATTTT. The rearrangement uses TRBV13 and TRBJ1-5, with a possible D match to TRBD1 (5 bases). Germline values: CDR1 PRHDT, CDR2 FYEKMQ (reference sequence). V lost 1 base to trimming and J lost 4 bases, with 11 bases between them. The CDR3 totals 15 residues.

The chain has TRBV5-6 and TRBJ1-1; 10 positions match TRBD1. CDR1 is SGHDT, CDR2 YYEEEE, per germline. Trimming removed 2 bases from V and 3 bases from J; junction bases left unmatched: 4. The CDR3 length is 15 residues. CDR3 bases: TGTGCCAGCAGCTTTCTCGGGACAGGGGACACTGAAGCTTTCTTT. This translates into CASSFLGTGDTEAFF.

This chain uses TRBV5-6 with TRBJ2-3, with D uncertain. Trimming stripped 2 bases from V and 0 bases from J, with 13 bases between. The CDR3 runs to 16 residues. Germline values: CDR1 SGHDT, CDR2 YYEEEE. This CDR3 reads CASSFIPILSTDTQYF. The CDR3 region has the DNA TGTGCCAGCAGCTTTATCCCCATCCTAAGCACAGATACGCAGTATTTT.

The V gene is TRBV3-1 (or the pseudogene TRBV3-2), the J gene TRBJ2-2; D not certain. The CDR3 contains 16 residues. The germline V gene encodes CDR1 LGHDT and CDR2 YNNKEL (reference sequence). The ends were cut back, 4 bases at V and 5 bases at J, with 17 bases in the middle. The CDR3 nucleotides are TGTGCCAGCAGCCCATTTCCGAAAGGAGCGACCGGGGAGCTGTTTTTT. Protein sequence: CASSPFPKGATGELFF.

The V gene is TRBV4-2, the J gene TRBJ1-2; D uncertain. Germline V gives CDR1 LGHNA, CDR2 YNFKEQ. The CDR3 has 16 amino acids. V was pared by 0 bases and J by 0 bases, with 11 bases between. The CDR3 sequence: CASSQEKGGANYGYTF. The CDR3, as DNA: TGTGCCAGCAGCCAAGAGAAAGGAGGAGCTAACTATGGCTACACCTTC.

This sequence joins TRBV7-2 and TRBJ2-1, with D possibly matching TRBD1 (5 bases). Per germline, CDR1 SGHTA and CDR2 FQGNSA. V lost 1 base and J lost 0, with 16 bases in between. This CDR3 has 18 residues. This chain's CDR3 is CASSLGLFQGSSYNEQFF. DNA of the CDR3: TGTGCCAGCAGCTTAGGTTTATTTCAGGGAAGCTCCTACAATGAGCAGTTCTTC.